This TCR beta chain was retrieved from a study of blood T cell repertoires in COVID-19. Study-wide background: Spain, Italy and the United States supplied samples that represented acute and convalescent COVID-19. PBMCs, B-cell-depleted T cells, or T cells were the source of the cDNA or gDNA that made up the material.

CDR1 is GTSNPN and CDR2 is SVGIG in the germline V gene (reference sequence). The V gene end was trimmed by 4 bases and the J gene end by 0 bases; junction bases not matched to a gene: 4. CDR3 length: 15 amino acids. Authors' methods: It was from reference gene primer amplification that nucleated cell counts were estimated. Generated by immunoSEQ multiplex PCR, the TCRdb table keeps only in-frame clones and is missing some. Clone size and V and J calls were adopted from that table, with D and trimming inferred from the DNA. The sample includes around 400,000 clones, more than 80% of them seen just once.

The specimen sequenced was peripheral blood. The chain uses TRBV30 and TRBJ1-3, with 9 bases identical to TRBD1. This receptor was identified in a middle-aged man with acute or convalescent COVID-19. CDR3 region: CAWKPGQGSGNTIYF. CDR3 sequence (DNA): TGTGCCTGGAAACCGGGACAGGGCTCTGGAAACACCATATATTTT.